These 31 T cell receptor beta chains came from one sample sequenced in a study of CD8 T cells in ankylosing spondylitis. A single record per CDR3 protein comes from TCRdb applying MiXCR to the 5' RACE reads. The sample has 240,000 or so distinct CDR3 sequences; 8% to 9.5% are singletons. Sample: blood, either unsorted or a sorted T cell fraction (not recorded which). The receptors derive from a male donor with ankylosing spondylitis or in good health (not recorded which).

The V and J genes are TRBV5-6 and TRBJ2-6; D is unclear. V was trimmed by 0 bases and J by 0 bases, leaving 13 bases between them. There are 18 residues in the CDR3. Germline V CDR1 and CDR2: SGHDT, YYEEEE. CDR3 in amino acids: CASSLVPVLSSGANVLTF. DNA for the CDR3: TGTGCCAGCAGCTTGGTTCCGGTTCTTAGCTCTGGGGCCAACGTCCTGACTTTC.

This clonotype was observed at least ten times. The chain carries TRBV9 and TRBJ2-1; 7 bases map to TRBD2. This CDR3 contains 15 residues. V shed 4 bases and J 7 bases; nucleotides not matched to a gene: 11. Germline V lookup: CDR1 SGDLS, CDR2 YYNGEE. CDR3 sequence (DNA): TGTGCCAGCAGCATTACTAGCGCCGGGGGGAATGAGCAGTTCTTC. The encoded protein is CASSITSAGGNEQFF.

This clonotype was seen many times. The chain joins TRBV29-1 to TRBJ2-1; D unresolved. Trimming pared 6 bases from V and 2 bases from J, leaving 11 bases between. The CDR3 is made up of 13 amino acids. From germline, CDR1 is SQVTM and CDR2 ANQGSEA. This chain's CDR3 is CSVVGRAYNEQFF. CDR3 nucleotides: TGCAGCGTGGTGGGCAGAGCCTACAATGAGCAGTTCTTC.

This clonotype was found many times. CDR3 DNA sequence: TGTGCCAGCAGTTTATGGAGGGACAGGACTTACAATGAGCAGTTCTTC. Translation gives CASSLWRDRTYNEQFF. V is TRBV28 and J is TRBJ2-1; TRBD1 aligns across 8 bases. Germline V gene sequence: CDR1 MDHEN, CDR2 SYDVKM. The CDR3 spans 16 residues. The V and J ends lost 0 bases and 4 bases, in that order; junction bases with no gene match: 5.

As regards this clonotype: This may be a read error: a much more frequent sequence differs by one nucleotide. V and J are TRBV20-1 and TRBJ2-3; possible D gene TRBD2, 5 bases. The V gene's germline CDR1 is DFQATT and CDR2 SNEGSKA (reference sequence). The length of the CDR3 is 14 residues. The ends were cut back, 5 bases at V and 6 bases at J, with 18 bases in the middle. The CDR3 nucleotides read TGCAGTGCTGTCCCAATTGAGGGCTGGGATACGCAGTATTTT. Translated: CSAVPIEGWDTQYF.

This clonotype was seen repeatedly, ten times or more. The chain couples TRBV6-5 to TRBJ1-5, with D unresolved. Germline lookup yields CDR1 MNHEY and CDR2 SVGAGI. The length of the CDR3 is 15 residues. Deletions cut 4 bases from V and 3 bases from J, with 13 bases between. CDR3 loop: CASSSQATVNQPQHF. Here the CDR3 DNA reads TGTGCCAGCAGTTCCCAGGCTACAGTCAATCAGCCCCAGCATTTT.

This clonotype was seen repeatedly, ten times or more. The chain links TRBV6-1 to TRBJ2-2, with TRBD2 as a possible D gene (5 bases). The CDR3 runs 13 residues. V dropped 1 base and J dropped 6 bases, with 6 bases sitting between them. Per germline, CDR1 MNHNS and CDR2 SASEGT. Here the CDR3 DNA reads TGTGCCAGCAGTGAAGAGAGGGCCGGGGAGCTGTTTTTT. Encoded protein: CASSEERAGELFF.

V usage is TRBV20-1 and J usage is TRBJ2-2; 13 bases are a match to TRBD2. J was trimmed by 3 bases and V by 3 bases; bases with no gene match: 4. CDR3 length: 16 residues. Germline V CDR1 and CDR2: DFQATT, SNEGSKA (reference sequence). The CDR3 spells CSARTSGRPYTGELFF. CDR3 bases: TGCAGTGCTAGGACTAGCGGGAGGCCATACACCGGGGAGCTGTTTTTT.

This clonotype was counted between two and nine times. The chain joins TRBV20-1 to TRBJ2-3, with D perhaps matching TRBD1 (6 bases). Trimming left V 5 bases short and J 0 bases short, with 12 bases between. The CDR3 length is 14 residues. Germline lookup yields CDR1 DFQATT and CDR2 SNEGSKA (reference sequence). The CDR3 loop is CSAAGVSSTDTQYF. CDR3 DNA: TGCAGTGCTGCAGGGGTTTCTAGCACAGATACGCAGTATTTT.

This clonotype was found many times. The chain combines TRBV25-1 with TRBJ2-5, with D possibly being TRBD2 (5 bases). CDR1 is MGHDK and CDR2 is SYGVNS in the germline V gene. V was cut by 8 bases and J by 1 base, with 20 bases left in between. The length of the CDR3 is 16 residues. The CDR3 is CASFDGIPPSQETQYF. In nucleotides, the CDR3 is TGTGCCAGCTTTGACGGGATCCCTCCGTCCCAAGAGACCCAGTACTTC.

This clonotype was picked up a small number of times. The V and J genes are TRBV19 and TRBJ2-7, with D perhaps being TRBD1 or TRBD2 (5 bases each). Trimming stripped 4 bases from V and 7 bases from J, with 17 bases between. Germline values: CDR1 LNHDA, CDR2 SQIVND (reference sequence). The CDR3 totals 14 residues. The CDR3 loop is CASSTRDGLGEQYF. The CDR3 DNA follows: TGTGCCAGTAGTACCCGGGACGGATTAGGGGAGCAGTACTTC. The whole variable domain, remainder taken from reference TRBV19 and TRBJ2-7, is DGGITQSPKYLFRKEGQNVTLSCEQNLNHDAMYWYRQDPGQGLRLIYYSQIVNDFQKGDIAEGYSVSREKKESFPLTVTSAQKNPTAFYLCASSTRDGLGEQYFGPGTRLTVT.

This clonotype was detected ten times or more. This sequence joins TRBV20-1 and TRBJ2-1; possibly TRBD2 for D (5 bases). The CDR3 totals 12 residues. Per germline, CDR1 DFQATT and CDR2 SNEGSKA (reference sequence). The ends were cut back, 0 bases at V and 8 bases at J, with 8 bases in the middle. Written as DNA, the CDR3 is TGCAGTGCTAGAGATTCGGGGTATGAGCAGTTCTTC. As protein: CSARDSGYEQFF.

This clonotype was observed many times. The chain joins TRBV3-1 to TRBJ1-2; 8 bases map to TRBD1. V lost 0 bases to trimming and J lost 2 bases; unmatched junction nucleotides: 5. The CDR3 runs 16 residues. Germline assignment: CDR1 LGHDT and CDR2 YNNKEL (reference sequence). This chain's CDR3 is CASSQDPGGLNYGYTF. For the CDR3, the DNA is TGTGCCAGCAGCCAAGATCCAGGGGGCCTCAACTATGGCTACACCTTC. Full variable domain (missing parts from reference TRBV3-1 and TRBJ1-2): DTAVSQTPKYLVTQMGNDKSIKCEQNLGHDTMYWYKQDSKKFLKIMFSYNNKELIINETVPNRFSPKSPDKAHLNLHINSLELGDSAVYFCASSQDPGGLNYGYTFGSGTRLTVV.

The chain carries TRBV7-2 and TRBJ2-2, with D tentatively TRBD2 (6 bases). Germline assignment: CDR1 SGHTA and CDR2 FQGNSA. The CDR3 sequence is 15 residues long. V lost 4 bases to trimming and J lost 1 base, with 10 bases between them. The CDR3 reads CASSYGGRNTGELFF. The DNA for the CDR3 is TGTGCCAGCAGCTATGGGGGGAGGAACACCGGGGAGCTGTTTTTT.

In this sample, this clonotype turned up many times. V usage is TRBV5-1 and J usage is TRBJ2-3; tentative D call: TRBD1 (5 bases). The V end was cut by 0 bases, the J end by 1 base, with 12 bases between. Germline-derived CDR1 and CDR2 are SGHRS and YFSETQ. There are 16 residues in the CDR3. CDR3 sequence (DNA): TGCGCCAGCAGCTTGGACGGGCAGGGTGGCACAGATACGCAGTATTTT. This sequence encodes CASSLDGQGGTDTQYF.

The chain couples TRBV12-5 to TRBJ2-5, with D possibly being TRBD1 or TRBD2 (5 bases each). The CDR3 extends over 13 amino acids. The germline V gene has CDR1 LGHNT and CDR2 FRNRAP. V lost 8 bases and J 5 bases, leaving 15 bases between the germline ends. Here the CDR3 reads CASSLLWGETQYF. The CDR3 nucleotides read TGTGCTAGTTCGCTCTTATGGGGGGAGACCCAGTACTTC.

This clonotype was seen at least ten times. This chain joins TRBV11-1 and TRBJ2-1; D gene uncertain. This CDR3 is built from 15 residues. Trimming removed 5 bases at V and 0 bases at J, with 11 bases between. Per the germline V gene, CDR1 is SGHAT and CDR2 is FQDESV (reference sequence). CDR3 in amino acids: CASSRTVGSYNEQFF. CDR3 nucleotides: TGTGCCAGCAGCCGGACGGTTGGCTCCTACAATGAGCAGTTCTTC.

This clonotype showed up many times. The chain is built from TRBV5-1 and TRBJ2-2; 7 bases agree with TRBD1. Germline CDR1 and CDR2: SGHRS and YFSETQ. The CDR3 length is 17 residues. V dropped 2 bases and J dropped 2; count of bases not matched to a gene: 9. The CDR3 reads CASSLETGNVNTGELFF. CDR3 bases: TGCGCCAGCAGCTTAGAGACAGGGAATGTCAACACCGGGGAGCTGTTTTTT.

This clonotype was seen many times. The CDR3 is CASRPDRDTEAFF. CDR3 nucleotide sequence: TGCGCCAGCAGGCCGGACAGGGACACTGAAGCTTTCTTT. The chain carries TRBV5-1 and TRBJ1-1, with 8 nucleotides matching TRBD1. In germline, CDR1 is SGHRS, CDR2 YFSETQ. The CDR3 length is 13 residues. The V and J ends lost 5 bases and 3 bases, in that order; junction bases with no gene match: 3.

This clonotype was observed at least ten times. The V call is TRBV7-9, the J call TRBJ2-7; 8 bases are shared with TRBD1. The germline V gene encodes CDR1 SEHNR and CDR2 FQNEAQ (reference sequence). This CDR3 region has 13 residues. The junction had 3 bases not matched to a gene; V was cut back by 1 base and J by 7 bases. The CDR3 DNA reads as TGTGCCAGCAGCTTAGGGACAGGGCTTGAGCAGTACTTC. Amino acids: CASSLGTGLEQYF.

Ten or more counts support this clonotype. The chain links TRBV6-1 to TRBJ1-1; tentatively, D is TRBD1 (5 bases). The germline CDR1 and CDR2 sequences are MNHNS and SASEGT. V was shortened by 7 bases and J by 4 bases, with 13 bases between the two germline ends. The length of the CDR3 is 13 residues. CDR3 region: CASNRDLGTEAFF. The CDR3 coding sequence is TGTGCCAGCAACCGGGACCTCGGCACTGAAGCTTTCTTT.

This clonotype was detected many times. DNA for the CDR3: TGCGCCAGCAGTACTACGATCCTGGGACAGTTTAACACCGGGGAGCTGTTTTTT. Translation: CASSTTILGQFNTGELFF. The chain is built from TRBV5-1 and TRBJ2-2; 7 positions match TRBD1. J lost 2 bases, V lost 5 bases, and 15 bases had no gene match. The CDR3 extends over 18 amino acids. Per the germline V gene, CDR1 is SGHRS and CDR2 is YFSETQ.

Only a few counts were recorded for this clonotype. The gene calls are TRBV4-2 and TRBJ2-1, with D perhaps matching TRBD2 (6 bases). CDR3 length: 20 amino acids. Germline V gene data show CDR1 as LGHNA and CDR2 as YNFKEQ. V lost 0 bases and J lost 3, with 24 bases in between. Here the CDR3 DNA reads TGTGCCAGCAGCCAAGATCGTCCGATGTCTCGGACTACTATCTACAATGAGCAGTTCTTC. It yields the protein CASSQDRPMSRTTIYNEQFF.

This clonotype was counted many times. The V call is TRBV3-1, the J call TRBJ2-7; no definite D call. Germline CDR1 LGHDT, CDR2 YNNKEL (reference sequence). Trimming shortened V by 4 bases and J by 1 base, and 8 bases separated the two germline ends. CDR3 length: 13 amino acids. The DNA of the CDR3 is TGTGCCAGCAGCCCCGAAGTATCCTACGAGCAGTACTTC. This sequence encodes CASSPEVSYEQYF.

The chain's CDR3 is CASSPPEAGVLYNEQFF. The DNA for the CDR3 is TGTGCCAGCTCACCACCGGAAGCGGGAGTATTATACAATGAGCAGTTCTTC. V gene TRBV18 combines with J gene TRBJ2-1, with 8 bases lining up with TRBD2. The CDR3 runs 17 residues. The germline gives CDR1 KGHSH, CDR2 LQKENI. Germline trimming cut 0 bases from V and 4 bases from J; bases unmatched to any gene: 8. Combining the CDR3 with reference TRBV18 and TRBJ2-1 gives the whole variable domain NAGVMQNPRHLVRRRGQEARLRCSPMKGHSHVYWYRQLPEEGLKFMVYLQKENIIDESGMPKERFSAEFPKEGPSILRIQQVVRGDSAAYFCASSPPEAGVLYNEQFFGPGTRLTVL.

The chain has TRBV4-3 and TRBJ2-3; no reliable D call. Germline-derived CDR1 and CDR2 are LGHNA and YSLEER. The V gene lost 2 bases and the J gene lost 0 bases, with 9 bases spanning the gap. This CDR3 comprises 15 residues. The CDR3 protein is CASSQQETSTDTQYF. CDR3 DNA sequence: TGCGCCAGCAGCCAACAGGAAACTAGCACAGATACGCAGTATTTT.

This clonotype was observed many times. The chain joins TRBV10-3 to TRBJ1-1; 10 positions agree with TRBD1. CDR3 length equals 13 residues. Germline assignment: CDR1 ENHRY and CDR2 SYGVKD. V shed 4 bases and J 9 bases; nucleotides not matched to a gene: 5. The CDR3 region has the DNA TGTGCCATCAGTGGGGGACAGGGGAGGAAAGCTTTCTTT. Protein: CAISGGQGRKAFF.

The gene calls are TRBV14 and TRBJ2-7, with D perhaps matching TRBD2 (6 bases). V lost 4 bases to trimming and J lost 4 bases, with 11 bases between them. Germline loops: CDR1 SGHDN, CDR2 FVKESK. This CDR3 has 13 residues. The CDR3 spells CASSPSGVYEQYF. CDR3 sequence (DNA): TGTGCCAGCAGCCCCTCGGGGGTTTACGAGCAGTACTTC.

This clonotype has ten or more counts. The CDR3 loop reads CSAPLAGTDTQYF. The CDR3 region has the DNA TGCAGTGCCCCACTAGCGGGCACAGATACGCAGTATTTT. The rearrangement joins TRBV20-1 to TRBJ2-3; 8 nucleotides agree with TRBD2. With 6 bases clipped from V and 1 base from J, the junction kept 3 bases outside the gene matches. This CDR3 spans 13 amino acids. Germline V gene data show CDR1 as DFQATT and CDR2 as SNEGSKA (reference sequence).

In regard to this clonotype: Its ends do not fully match the called genes, so a read error is possible. V gene TRBV7-7 combines with J gene TRBJ2-2; 8 bases fit TRBD1. The CDR3 sequence is 15 residues long. CDR1 is SSHAT, CDR2 FNYEAQ, per germline (reference sequence). The CDR3 spells CASSLSQGATGELFF. CDR3 coding DNA: TGTGCTAGCAGCTTGAGTCAGGGGGCCACCGGGGAGCTGTTTTTT.

This clonotype was seen at least ten times. The chain joins TRBV20-1 to TRBJ2-5; 13 bases map to TRBD2. CDR3 length: 16 amino acids. Germline CDR1 is DFQATT and CDR2 is SNEGSKA (reference sequence). V was pared by 6 bases and J by 5 bases, with 12 bases of the junction left unmatched. The CDR3 sequence is CSAATSGRNVRETQYF. The CDR3 coding sequence is TGCAGTGCCGCGACTAGCGGGAGGAATGTGAGGGAGACCCAGTACTTC.